Below, 27 T cell receptor beta chains from the same sample are listed, as sequenced in a study of blood T cell repertoires in COVID-19. Data came from immunoSEQ multiplex PCR; TCRdb stores just in-frame clones and leaves some out. The table records about 300,000 clones, roughly 85% of them present only once. The material sequenced was PBMCs or T cells enriched from blood (not recorded which). The receptor source for this set is a woman aged 45-59 years who had recovered from COVID-19.

The chain is built from TRBV24-1 and TRBJ2-1; D may be TRBD1 (5 bases). The CDR3 has 15 amino acids. In germline, CDR1 is KGHDR, CDR2 SFDVKD. V was cut by 9 bases and J by 2 bases, with 16 bases left in between. CDR3 coding DNA: TGTGCCACCGGCCACAGGAAAACGACCTACAATGAGCAGTTCTTC. Translated: CATGHRKTTYNEQFF.

The chain uses TRBV19 and TRBJ1-1; the D is unclear. The CDR3 runs to 14 residues. Germline V CDR1 and CDR2: LNHDA, SQIVND (reference sequence). V lost 1 base and J 7 bases, leaving 13 bases between the germline ends. The CDR3 nucleotides read TGTGCCAGTAGTATAGTGACCCAGCTAGGTGAAGCTTTCTTT. The encoded protein is CASSIVTQLGEAFF.

The chain's CDR3 is CASSLAGQEQYF. Written as DNA, the CDR3 is TGTGCCAGCAGCTTAGCGGGTCAGGAGCAGTACTTC. The chain employs TRBV13 and TRBJ2-7; D call uncertain. The CDR3 is 12 residues long. Germline lookup yields CDR1 PRHDT and CDR2 FYEKMQ (reference sequence). Deletions cut 1 base from V and 7 bases from J, with 8 bases between. The full variable domain, completed using reference TRBV13 and TRBJ2-7, is AAGVIQSPRHLIKEKRETATLKCYPIPRHDTVYWYQQGPGQDPQFLISFYEKMQSDKGSIPDRFSAQQFSDYHSELNMSSLELGDSALYFCASSLAGQEQYFGPGTRLTVT.

The chain is built from TRBV7-9 and TRBJ2-7; 9 bases align to TRBD1. The V gene end was trimmed by 4 bases and the J gene end by 4 bases; junction bases not matched to a gene: 5. Germline lookup yields CDR1 SEHNR and CDR2 FQNEAQ (reference sequence). The CDR3 covers 14 residues. CDR3 protein: CASSSRQGGYEQYF. CDR3 nucleotides: TGTGCCAGCAGCTCAAGACAGGGGGGGTACGAGCAGTACTTC.

V usage is TRBV12-3 or TRBV12-4 and J usage is TRBJ2-2; no firm D call. V lost 7 bases, J lost 7 bases, and 10 bases lay in between. There are 12 residues in the CDR3. CDR3 in amino acids: CASTLVGGELFF. The CDR3 DNA reads TGTGCCAGCACCTTAGTTGGCGGGGAGCTGTTTTTT.

The CDR3 DNA reads TGTGCCATCAGTAGGGGGAACACCGGGGAGCTGTTTTTT. Translation gives CAISRGNTGELFF. J is TRBJ2-2 and V is TRBV10-3, with a tentative D call TRBD1 (5 bases). Germline V gives CDR1 ENHRY, CDR2 SYGVKD. Trimming took off 5 bases at V and 1 base at J, with 5 bases between the two ends. The CDR3 covers 13 residues.

This sequence joins TRBV30 and TRBJ2-3, with D unclear. The CDR3 has 13 amino acids. The germline V gene has CDR1 GTSNPN and CDR2 SVGIG (reference sequence). V was trimmed by 2 bases and J by 0 bases, leaving 6 bases between them. CDR3 nucleotides: TGTGCCTGGAGTAGCCGTAGCACAGATACGCAGTATTTT. As protein: CAWSSRSTDTQYF.

The chain couples TRBV28 to TRBJ2-1; 9 bases match TRBD2. V lost 4 bases and J lost 3; bases outside the gene matches: 7. The length of the CDR3 is 16 residues. Looked up from germline, CDR1 is MDHEN and CDR2 is SYDVKM. As DNA, the CDR3 is TGTGCCAGCAGTTCGTTCCTAGCGGGGAACTACAATGAGCAGTTCTTC. As protein: CASSSFLAGNYNEQFF.

This chain's CDR3 is CATSDRTSGFSIDEQFF. The CDR3 region has the DNA TGTGCCACCAGTGATCGGACTAGCGGGTTCAGTATCGATGAGCAGTTCTTC. The V call is TRBV24-1, the J call TRBJ2-1; 11 bases align to TRBD2. This CDR3 comprises 17 residues. Germline V gene data show CDR1 as KGHDR and CDR2 as SFDVKD. With 3 bases clipped from V and 8 bases from J, the junction kept 11 bases outside the gene matches.

The V gene is TRBV9, the J gene TRBJ1-4; D may be TRBD1 (6 bases). Germline CDR1 reads SGDLS; CDR2 reads YYNGEE. Trimming left V 3 bases short and J 3 bases short, with 12 bases between. The CDR3 has 15 amino acids. The CDR3 DNA is TGTGCCAGCAGCGCAAGCGGGACACCTAATGAAAAACTGTTTTTT. It codes for CASSASGTPNEKLFF.

This clone has only one observation. The chain links TRBV28 to TRBJ1-4; TRBD1 agrees at 7 bases. J gave up 4 bases and V 2 bases, and 7 bases lay outside the gene matches. The CDR3 has 16 amino acids. CDR1 MDHEN and CDR2 SYDVKM come from the germline V gene. DNA of the CDR3: TGTGCCAGCAGTTTACCCGCGACAGGGCTTAATGAAAAACTGTTTTTT. Its translation is CASSLPATGLNEKLFF.

This sequence joins TRBV5-6 and TRBJ1-4; a possible D gene is TRBD1 (5 bases). Germline V gives CDR1 SGHDT, CDR2 YYEEEE. V lost 0 bases, J lost 7 bases, and 7 bases lay in between. The CDR3 consists of 13 residues. The CDR3 protein is CASSLDRSEKLFF. DNA for the CDR3: TGTGCCAGCAGCTTGGACAGGAGTGAAAAACTGTTTTTT.

The chain carries TRBV7-9 and TRBJ2-7; D not certain. Looked up from germline, CDR1 is SEHNR and CDR2 is FQNEAQ (reference sequence). The CDR3 totals 12 residues. Trimming removed 5 bases from V and 3 bases from J, with 8 bases in between. Here the CDR3 DNA reads TGTGCCAGCAGCCTATACGGCTACGAGCAGTACTTC. Protein product: CASSLYGYEQYF.

This chain uses TRBV6-2 or TRBV6-3 with TRBJ2-3; 12 bases line up with TRBD2. With V trimmed by 0 bases and J by 10 bases, 2 bases remained unmatched. Germline CDR1 and CDR2: MNHEY and SVGEGT. The CDR3 loop spans 14 amino acids. Written as DNA, the CDR3 is TGTGCCAGCAGTTACTCGACTAGCGGGAGCGCGCAGTATTTT. Residues: CASSYSTSGSAQYF.

V and J are TRBV6-5 and TRBJ2-7, with D possibly TRBD1 on 5 matching bases. In germline, CDR1 is MNHEY, CDR2 SVGAGI. The V and J ends lost 5 bases and 6 bases respectively, with 17 bases between them. There are 14 residues in the CDR3. This CDR3 reads CASSTPDRPAEQYF. The CDR3 region has the DNA TGTGCCAGCAGTACCCCCGACAGACCCGCCGAGCAGTACTTC.

This chain uses TRBV5-1 with TRBJ1-2; the D gene is possibly TRBD1 (6 bases). Germline loops: CDR1 SGHRS, CDR2 YFSETQ. The CDR3 runs 13 residues. The V gene lost 3 bases and the J gene lost 8 bases, with 14 bases spanning the gap. CDR3 in amino acids: CASSSQGKSGYTF. As DNA, the CDR3 is TGCGCCAGCAGCTCGCAGGGGAAGAGCGGCTACACCTTC.

The chain carries TRBV30 and TRBJ1-2; possible D gene TRBD1, 6 bases. The CDR3 loop spans 15 amino acids. The germline CDR1 and CDR2 sequences are GTSNPN and SVGIG (reference sequence). V lost 0 bases and J 3 bases, leaving 14 bases between the germline ends. This CDR3 reads CAWSVGGGAYYGYTF. CDR3 in DNA: TGTGCCTGGAGTGTAGGGGGGGGCGCTTACTATGGCTACACCTTC.

V is TRBV19 and J is TRBJ2-3; the match to TRBD2 covers 8 bases. V lost 4 bases, J lost 3 bases, and 9 bases stayed unmatched. Per the germline V gene, CDR1 is LNHDA and CDR2 is SQIVND (reference sequence). This CDR3 is built from 16 residues. CDR3 sequence reads: CASSTLAGKGTDTQYF. The CDR3 coding sequence is TGTGCCAGTAGTACGTTAGCGGGGAAGGGAACAGATACGCAGTATTTT.

The rearrangement joins TRBV9 to TRBJ2-5, with 8 bases matching TRBD2. The CDR3 has 16 residues. The V segment lost 0 bases and the J segment 5 bases; nucleotides outside the gene matches: 9. Germline V lookup: CDR1 SGDLS, CDR2 YYNGEE. The CDR3 bases are TGTGCCAGCAGCGTAGGCGGCGGGAGGATAATGGAGACCCAGTACTTC. As protein: CASSVGGGRIMETQYF.

The rearrangement links TRBV6-2 or TRBV6-3 to TRBJ1-2; D not resolved. With 2 bases removed from V and 4 bases from J, the gap between germline ends came to 17 bases. This CDR3 spans 16 amino acids. Germline loops: CDR1 MNHEY, CDR2 SVGEGT. In nucleotides, the CDR3 is TGTGCCAGCAGTTACCGCGGGCCACCGGCTGCCTATGGCTACACCTTC. It translates to CASSYRGPPAAYGYTF.

The chain carries TRBV5-1 and TRBJ1-6; a possible D gene is TRBD1 (6 bases). The CDR3 sequence is 18 residues long. Per the germline V gene, CDR1 is SGHRS and CDR2 is YFSETQ. Trimming left V 0 bases short and J 6 bases short, with 19 bases between. The CDR3 sequence: CASSLVGPRGGGNSPLHF. CDR3 in DNA: TGCGCCAGCAGCTTGGTGGGCCCCAGGGGAGGGGGTAATTCACCCCTCCACTTT.

This chain's CDR3 is CASSLRVTGELFF. CDR3 sequence (DNA): TGTGCCAGCAGTTTGAGGGTCACCGGGGAGCTGTTTTTT. This rearrangement joins TRBV12-3 or TRBV12-4 to TRBJ2-2; tentative D call: TRBD2 (5 bases). This CDR3 comprises 13 residues. Trimming took off 3 bases at V and 4 bases at J, with 6 bases between the two ends.

The chain carries TRBV4-1 and TRBJ1-4; perhaps TRBD1 as D (5 bases). Germline CDR1 is MGHRA and CDR2 is YSYEKL. V lost 3 bases, J lost 8 bases, and 16 bases lay in between. CDR3 length: 15 residues. The CDR3 loop is CASSHFREVEEKLFF. CDR3 in DNA: TGCGCCAGCAGCCACTTCAGGGAAGTCGAAGAAAAACTGTTTTTT.

The chain couples TRBV12-3 or TRBV12-4 to TRBJ1-2; 9 bases agree with TRBD1. V was clipped by 8 bases and J by 14 bases; unmatched bases: 12. The CDR3 is 12 residues long. CDR3 in amino acids: CASGRGTGPGTF. DNA of the CDR3: TGTGCCAGCGGAAGAGGGACAGGGCCGGGAACCTTC.

This rearrangement joins TRBV5-1 to TRBJ2-1, with 7 bases fitting TRBD2. The germline V gene encodes CDR1 SGHRS and CDR2 YFSETQ. V gave up 7 bases and J gave up 2 bases; unmatched junction bases: 9. The CDR3 has 15 residues. The CDR3 nucleotides are TGCGCCAGCGGCGGCGGGAGAGCCACCTACAATGAGCAGTTCTTC. As protein: CASGGGRATYNEQFF.

This clone was seen at least ten times. CDR3 DNA: TGTGCCAGCAGCTTAAAGACTAGCGGGTCCCAAGAGACCCAGTACTTC. Protein: CASSLKTSGSQETQYF. The rearrangement uses TRBV5-6 and TRBJ2-5, with 10 bases lining up with TRBD2. Germline V gene data show CDR1 as SGHDT and CDR2 as YYEEEE. Trimming took 2 bases from V and 1 from J; bases not matched to a gene: 5. This CDR3 comprises 16 residues.

This chain links TRBV27 with TRBJ2-5; D perhaps matches TRBD1 (6 bases). CDR3 length: 15 residues. V lost 6 bases, J lost 1 base, and 15 bases lay in between. Germline assignment: CDR1 MNHEY and CDR2 SMNVEV (reference sequence). The CDR3 DNA reads TGTGCCAGCAGGCTAAACAGGGCGACCCAAGAGACCCAGTACTTC. As protein: CASRLNRATQETQYF.